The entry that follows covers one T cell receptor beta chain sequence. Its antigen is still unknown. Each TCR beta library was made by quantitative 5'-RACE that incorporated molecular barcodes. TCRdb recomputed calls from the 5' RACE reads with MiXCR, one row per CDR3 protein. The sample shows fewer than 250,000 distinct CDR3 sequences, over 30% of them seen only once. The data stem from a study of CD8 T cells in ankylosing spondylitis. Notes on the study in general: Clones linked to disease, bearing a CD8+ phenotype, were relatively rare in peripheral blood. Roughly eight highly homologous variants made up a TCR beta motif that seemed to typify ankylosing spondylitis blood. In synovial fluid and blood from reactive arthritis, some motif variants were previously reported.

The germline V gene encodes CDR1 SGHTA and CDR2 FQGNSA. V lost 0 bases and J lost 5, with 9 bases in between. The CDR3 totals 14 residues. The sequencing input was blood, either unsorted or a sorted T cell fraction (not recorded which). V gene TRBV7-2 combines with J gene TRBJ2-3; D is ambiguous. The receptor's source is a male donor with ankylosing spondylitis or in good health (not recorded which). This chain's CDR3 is CASSLAWSEDTQYF. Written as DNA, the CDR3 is TGTGCCAGCAGCTTAGCTTGGTCCGAAGATACGCAGTATTTT.